Each of the 11 T cell receptor beta chains below was sequenced from the same sample in a study of blood T cells in healthy people across ages. The use of a sample-barcoded 5' primer and a J-beta primer mix characterized a second PCR of roughly 6 to 11 cycles. TCRdb passed the 5' RACE reads through MiXCR, listing each CDR3 protein once. The repertoire holds some 640,000 distinct CDR3 sequences, with roughly 31% as singletons. Sequencing was performed on blood. These TCRs come from a woman older than 75 in good health.

Concerning this clonotype: A read error may be the cause here, since a much bigger clone is one base away. This sequence joins TRBV3-1 and TRBJ2-1; the D is unclear. This CDR3 region has 12 residues. Germline V gene sequence: CDR1 LGHDT, CDR2 YNNKEL (reference sequence). Deletions cut 3 bases from V and 13 bases from J, with 13 bases between. The CDR3 spells CASSHLSETQFF. The CDR3 DNA sequence: TGTGCCAGCAGCCACTTATCGGAGACCCAGTTCTTC.

On this clonotype itself: This may arise from a read error, as a much more abundant clone is one base away. This chain links TRBV9 with TRBJ1-5; perhaps TRBD1 as D (5 bases). Germline V lookup: CDR1 SGDLS, CDR2 YYNGEE. V dropped 0 bases and J dropped 7 bases, with 14 bases sitting between them. This CDR3 is 15 amino acids long. CDR3 in DNA: TGTGCCAGCAGCGTAGGCCGGGGCTGGGGGCAGCCCCAGCATTTT. It encodes CASSVGRGWGQPQHF.

In regard to this clonotype: A much larger clone sits a single nucleotide away, making a read error possible. V is TRBV3-1 and J is TRBJ2-7, with TRBD2 matching over 8 bases. CDR1 LGHDT and CDR2 YNNKEL come from the germline V gene (reference sequence). The CDR3 is made up of 15 amino acids. V lost 4 bases, J lost 7 bases, and 12 bases stayed unmatched. The CDR3 DNA sequence: TGTGCCAGCAGCCCTCGGGGGGGCCTTGCCAATGAGCAGTACTTC. Protein product: CASSPRGGLANEQYF.

This clonotype was observed at least ten times. The rearrangement uses TRBV21-1 and TRBJ2-7; the table names TRBD1, a call not compared with the DNA. TRBV21-1 is recorded as a pseudogene. This CDR3 has 15 residues. CDR3 DNA: TGTGCCAGCAGCAAAGCCCAAGTCAGGGGAAGCGAGCAGTACTTC. Its translation: CASSKAQVRGSEQYF.

This clonotype was detected many times. The rearrangement uses TRBV9 and TRBJ1-5; unclear D gene. CDR1 and CDR2 from the germline V gene are SGDLS and YYNGEE. V dropped 0 bases and J dropped 3 bases, with 10 bases sitting between them. There are 15 residues in the CDR3. The CDR3: CASSVAGEDNQPQHF. CDR3 DNA sequence: TGTGCCAGCAGCGTAGCAGGAGAGGACAATCAGCCCCAGCATTTT.

At least ten counts were recorded for this clonotype. This rearrangement joins TRBV20-1 to TRBJ2-3; no firm D call. Trimming left V 5 bases short and J 3 bases short, with 15 bases between. The germline V gene encodes CDR1 DFQATT and CDR2 SNEGSKA (reference sequence). The CDR3 totals 14 residues. The CDR3 region is CSAPSALGTDTQYF. DNA for the CDR3: TGCAGTGCTCCTTCGGCCCTTGGAACAGATACGCAGTATTTT.

Regarding this clonotype: A junction end diverges from the germline sequence, so it may reflect a read error. The V call is TRBV5-1, the J call TRBJ2-5; 10 positions match TRBD2. CDR1 is SGHRS, CDR2 YFSETQ, per germline. The CDR3 has 16 residues. The CDR3 nucleotides are TGCGCCAGCAGCCCGACTAGCGGGTCTACCACCCTCGAGCAGTACTTT. It encodes CASSPTSGSTTLEQYF.

The J gene is TRBJ2-5, the V gene TRBV11-3; no clear D gene. Germline CDR1 and CDR2: SGHNT and YENEEA. Trimming removed 1 base at V and 5 bases at J, with 11 bases between. CDR3 length: 14 residues. CDR3 loop: CASSLAPSGETQYF. The CDR3 DNA is TGTGCCAGCAGCTTAGCTCCCTCCGGCGAGACCCAGTACTTC.

Notes on this clonotype: Possible read error: a much larger clone is one base away. J is TRBJ1-2 and V is TRBV20-1; 8 bases align to TRBD1. This CDR3 region has 12 residues. Germline V lookup: CDR1 DFQATT, CDR2 SNEGSKA (reference sequence). V shed 6 bases and J 10 bases; nucleotides not matched to a gene: 10. The CDR3 region is CSAEGQASDYTF. The CDR3, as DNA: TGCAGTGCAGAGGGACAGGCGTCTGACTACACCTTC.

This chain links TRBV12-3 or TRBV12-4 with TRBJ2-3; possible D gene TRBD2, 6 bases. This CDR3 is 14 amino acids long. Trimming removed 3 bases at V and 13 bases at J, with 20 bases between. CDR3 sequence (DNA): TGTGCCAGCAGTTTTAGCGGTAGCACAGATGCGGAGTATTTT. Encoded protein: CASSFSGSTDAEYF.

The CDR3 nucleotides are TGTGCCAGCAGACAGACTAGCGACACCGGGGAGCTGTTTTTT. Protein product: CASRQTSDTGELFF. V and J are TRBV6-5 and TRBJ2-2; 8 nucleotides line up with TRBD2. CDR1 and CDR2 from the germline V gene are MNHEY and SVGAGI. The CDR3 extends over 14 amino acids. The V and J ends lost 6 bases and 3 bases, in that order; junction bases with no gene match: 3.